The 9 T cell receptor beta chains in this list originate from one sample, sequenced in a study of OX40 agonist ivuxolimab in advanced cancers. Sequencing used immunoSEQ multiplex PCR; TCRdb keeps in-frame clones, though not all of them. The table records approximately 60,000 clones, under 95% of them present only once. Source: CD4+ or CD8+ T cells sorted from blood, taken in a trial of the OX40 agonist ivuxolimab. Receptors originate from an adult with an advanced solid tumor such as melanoma, head and neck, liver or kidney cancer.

The gene calls are TRBV2 and TRBJ2-1, with TRBD2 matching over 7 bases. The V segment lost 11 bases and the J segment 9 bases; nucleotides outside the gene matches: 13. This CDR3 spans 13 amino acids. Per germline, CDR1 SNHLY and CDR2 FYNNEI. In nucleotides, the CDR3 is TGTGCCTGTCCGGGACTACGTTCCGGTGAGCAGTTCTTC. Translating gives CACPGLRSGEQFF.

The rearrangement links TRBV2 to TRBJ2-2; a weak D match, TRBD1 (6 bases). CDR1 and CDR2 from the germline V gene are SNHLY and FYNNEI. CDR3 length equals 12 residues. V was cut by 5 bases and J by 6 bases, with 7 bases left in between. CDR3 region: CASSTGPGELFF. The CDR3 nucleotides are TGTGCCAGCAGTACAGGGCCCGGGGAGCTGTTTTTT.

The chain uses TRBV6-6 and TRBJ2-2; D is possibly TRBD2 (6 bases). V was cut by 6 bases and J by 6 bases, with 17 bases left in between. CDR1 is MNHNY, CDR2 SVGAGI, per germline (reference sequence). CDR3 length: 15 residues. The CDR3 DNA reads as TGTGCCAGCAGCACCGGGAGTATAGCGCCCGGGGAGCTGTTTTTT. It encodes CASSTGSIAPGELFF.

The V call is TRBV5-4, the J call TRBJ2-7; D is tentatively TRBD1 or TRBD2 (5 bases each). Germline V gene data show CDR1 as SGHNT and CDR2 as YYREEE (reference sequence). Trimming pared 2 bases from V and 3 bases from J, leaving 15 bases between. This CDR3 spans 15 amino acids. This CDR3 reads CASSLAGTQSYEQYF. The CDR3 bases are TGTGCCAGCAGCTTAGCCGGGACCCAAAGCTACGAGCAGTACTTC.

The chain has TRBV6-6 and TRBJ2-2, with D possibly matching TRBD1 (6 bases). The CDR3 is made up of 14 amino acids. V was clipped by 0 bases and J by 4 bases, with 6 bases between them. Germline CDR1 MNHNY, CDR2 SVGAGI (reference sequence). The CDR3, as DNA: TGTGCCAGCAGTTACTCGGGGGCCACCGGGGAGCTGTTTTTT. Translation: CASSYSGATGELFF.

The V gene is TRBV12-5, the J gene TRBJ2-1; no definite D call. Looked up from germline, CDR1 is LGHNT and CDR2 is FRNRAP. This CDR3 comprises 15 residues. Trimming stripped 7 bases from V and 2 bases from J, with 15 bases between. In DNA, the CDR3 is TGTGCTAGTGCCCCCGAGACTGGGGCCTACAATGAGCAGTTCTTC. Its protein is CASAPETGAYNEQFF.

The chain recombines TRBV7-9 with TRBJ2-2; D not resolved. CDR1 SEHNR and CDR2 FQNEAQ come from the germline V gene (reference sequence). The length of the CDR3 is 16 residues. V lost 5 bases and J lost 0, with 13 bases in between. CDR3 residues: CASSPMGVTNTGELFF. The CDR3 region has the DNA TGTGCCAGCAGCCCCATGGGCGTAACGAACACCGGGGAGCTGTTTTTT.

The CDR3 spells CSVVEGASGTQYF. DNA of the CDR3: TGCAGCGTTGTGGAGGGGGCTTCCGGGACCCAGTACTTC. The chain carries TRBV29-1 and TRBJ2-5; possible D gene TRBD1, 7 bases. This CDR3 comprises 13 residues. V dropped 4 bases and J dropped 7 bases, with 16 bases sitting between them. Germline CDR1 reads SQVTM; CDR2 reads ANQGSEA.

This chain connects TRBV19 to TRBJ2-7; possible D gene TRBD2, 6 bases. This CDR3 has 14 amino acids. CDR1 is LNHDA and CDR2 is SQIVND in the germline V gene (reference sequence). V lost 3 bases and J 3 bases, leaving 12 bases between the germline ends. The CDR3, as DNA: TGTGCCAGTAGTATCGGAGGGACTTTCTACGAGCAGTACTTC. Amino acids: CASSIGGTFYEQYF.